This entry concerns a single T cell receptor (beta chain). This clonotype was seen more than once but under ten times. Which antigen it targets is not known. No much larger clonotype is one base removed from it; base qualities were not supplied. This record comes from a study of blood T cells in healthy people across ages (dated by TCRdb to 2015 to 2017). Looking at the study overall: In model experiments, template switching captured roughly one uniquely barcoded TCR beta cDNA molecule for every two T cells. The study measured age-related changes in TCR beta repertoire diversity using deep sequencing normalized with unique cDNA molecular identifiers. The donors were split into four age groups: young (average around 15 years), middle-aged (roughly 42), aged (more than 55) and long-lived (under 85). To avoid experimental bias, donors of different ages were spread randomly across the sequencing lanes. For two donors (one aged 18 to 29 and one aged 80 or older), the study analyzed two additional independent replicas of 1 million unique cDNA reads from the same blood draw.

CDR1 LGHNA and CDR2 YNFKEQ were looked up in the germline V gene. V gives up 8 bases and J gives up 5 bases, and the segment between their germline ends measures 15 bases. There are 13 amino acids in the CDR3, from cysteine to phenylalanine inclusive. Here the CDR3 DNA is all that survives: 39 bases in frame from base 1. Libraries came from 5' RACE. Sequencing was carried out with an Illumina HiSeq 2500. The second PCR ran for about 6 to 12 cycles and used a J-beta primer mix along with a sample-barcoded 5' primer. A template-switch 5' adaptor carrying 12 random nucleotides introduced a unique molecular identifier onto each TCR beta cDNA molecule. Each sample yielded at least 3 million CDR3-containing paired-end reads. The Mint cDNA synthesis kit, primed by a TRBC-specific oligonucleotide, was used to synthesize first-strand cDNA from all RNA. Following uracil-DNA glycosylase treatment, a first 18-cycle PCR with universal primers M1SS and BC2_uni_R was performed on all cDNA. Regarding the original processing steps: Each sample was normalized by randomly selecting 1 million high-quality reads, each carrying a distinct molecular identifier. Reads with shared molecular identifiers were discarded instead of being binned into consensus sequences. MiTCR, with a Q25 quality threshold and the strictest error-elimination algorithm, was used for CDR3 identification, clonotype clustering and error correction. A nonparametric unseen species model with Euler transformation was used to estimate lower-bound total TCR beta diversity. TCRdb trimmed public reads at Q25 via fastp, called clones via MiXCR and kept in-frame beta chains. Rows with one shared CDR3 protein collapse into an entry with the most common genes and DNA. TCRdb, rather than the study authors, made the V and J calls. This sample comprises around 1.5 million distinct CDR3 sequences, around 55% of them detected only once. The ten biggest clones cover roughly 6.3% of the sample.

The 39 donors, aged roughly 6 to 95 years, were systemically healthy Caucasian individuals from Russia. Each donor gave ten milliliters of peripheral blood, collected into EDTA-treated Vacutainer tubes. Ficoll-Paque density-gradient centrifugation was used to isolate PBMCs, with at least 7 million per sample. Total RNA, at least 5 micrograms per sample, was extracted from PBMCs with Trizol reagent. The percentages of naive CD45RAhigh/CD27high T cells were determined by flow cytometry on a PBMC aliquot from every donor. Overall study outcomes, separate from this receptor: Observed TCR beta diversity correlated strongly with the percentage of naive T cells measured by flow cytometry. Compared with the aged group, the long-lived group had more naive CD4+ T cells, fewer expanded clones and increased TCR diversity, suggesting age selection. Observed TCR beta diversity per million T cells fell roughly linearly with age, and a significant reduction was already apparent by age roughly 41. Conclusive comparison of naive and antigen-experienced compartments was prevented by the profiling of bulk unsorted PBMCs. Estimates of total diversity based on one million sequenced T cells were regarded as lower bounds and as underestimates. The CMV infection status of donors was not known, potentially confounding age-related changes in expanded clonotypes.

This sequence was found in a young man in good health. This chain joins TRBV4-2 to TRBJ1-1; 5 matching bases give a weak D call of TRBD1. Input material: blood. The DNA is TGTGCCAGCTCAGAGGCAGGGTGGACTGAAGCTTTCTTT. Its coded protein is CASSEAGWTEAFF.